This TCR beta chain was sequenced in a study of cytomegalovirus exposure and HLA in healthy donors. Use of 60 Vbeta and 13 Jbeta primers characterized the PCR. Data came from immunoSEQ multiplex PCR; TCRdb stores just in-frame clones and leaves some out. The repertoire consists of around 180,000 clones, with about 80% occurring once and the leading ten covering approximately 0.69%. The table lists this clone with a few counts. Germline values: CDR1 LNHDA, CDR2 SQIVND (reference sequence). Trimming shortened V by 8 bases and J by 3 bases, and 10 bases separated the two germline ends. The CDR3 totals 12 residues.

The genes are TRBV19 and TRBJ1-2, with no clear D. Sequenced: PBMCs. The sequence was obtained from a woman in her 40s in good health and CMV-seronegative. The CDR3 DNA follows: TGTGCCAGTTGGGAGACTCACTATGGCTACACCTTC. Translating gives CASWETHYGYTF.